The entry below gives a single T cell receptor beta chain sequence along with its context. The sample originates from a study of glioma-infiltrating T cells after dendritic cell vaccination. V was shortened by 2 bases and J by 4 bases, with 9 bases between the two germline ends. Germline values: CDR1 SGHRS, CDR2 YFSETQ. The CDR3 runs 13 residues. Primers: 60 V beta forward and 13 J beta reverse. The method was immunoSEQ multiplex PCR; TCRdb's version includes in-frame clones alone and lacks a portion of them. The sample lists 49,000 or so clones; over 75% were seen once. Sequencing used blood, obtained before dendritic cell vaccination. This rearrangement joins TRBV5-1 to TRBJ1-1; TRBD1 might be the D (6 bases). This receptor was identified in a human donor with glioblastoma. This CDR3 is CASSFTGLTEAFF. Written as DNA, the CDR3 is TGCGCCAGCAGCTTTACAGGGCTCACTGAAGCTTTCTTT.